Below, 27 T cell receptor beta chains from the same sample are listed, as sequenced in a study of blood T cell repertoires in COVID-19. Method: immunoSEQ multiplex PCR; TCRdb's copy keeps in-frame clones and lacks some. Among about 130,000 clones listed, about 80% were seen once. The sequenced sample consisted of peripheral blood. These receptors all stem from a woman in her sixties or seventies with acute or convalescent COVID-19.

The chain employs TRBV28 and TRBJ1-4; D unresolved. V lost 3 bases and J 12 bases, leaving 8 bases between the germline ends. The CDR3 sequence is 11 residues long. Germline CDR1 is MDHEN and CDR2 is SYDVKM. The CDR3 is CASSLQLQLFF. The CDR3 DNA reads TGTGCCAGCAGTTTGCAACTCCAACTGTTTTTT.

V gene TRBV6-5 combines with J gene TRBJ1-2; 7 bases are shared with TRBD1. Germline CDR1 MNHEY, CDR2 SVGAGI. The length of the CDR3 is 14 residues. V shed 5 bases and J 4 bases; nucleotides not matched to a gene: 7. The CDR3 loop is CASSIHRGIYGYTF. Here the CDR3 DNA reads TGTGCCAGCAGTATCCACAGGGGCATCTATGGCTACACCTTC.

The CDR3 here is CASSPQWRGANEQFF. The DNA for the CDR3 is TGTGCCAGCAGCCCCCAGTGGCGGGGGGCCAATGAGCAGTTCTTC. The chain uses TRBV11-2 and TRBJ2-1, with TRBD2 matching 8 bases. Trimming cost V 5 bases and J 6 bases; bases outside gene matches: 9. Germline V gene sequence: CDR1 SGHAT, CDR2 FQNNGV. This CDR3 has 15 residues.

The J gene is TRBJ2-7, the V gene TRBV4-1, with TRBD1 matching 9 bases. The V gene's germline CDR1 is MGHRA and CDR2 YSYEKL. The CDR3 totals 17 residues. V lost 3 bases, J lost 3 bases, and 12 bases stayed unmatched. CDR3 coding DNA: TGCGCCAGCAGCCACCTCCCGGGACAGGGAGCGGGCTACGAGCAGTACTTC. Amino acids: CASSHLPGQGAGYEQYF.

The gene calls are TRBV4-1 and TRBJ2-3; possibly TRBD1 for D (5 bases). V was shortened by 0 bases and J by 1 base, with 14 bases between the two germline ends. The germline CDR1 and CDR2 sequences are MGHRA and YSYEKL. The CDR3 is 17 amino acids. The CDR3 sequence is CASSQDMAGPRTDTQYF. The CDR3 DNA reads as TGCGCCAGCAGCCAAGATATGGCAGGGCCTCGCACAGATACGCAGTATTTT.

The J gene is TRBJ1-3, the V gene TRBV12-1; the DNA was not used to check the table's D call, TRBD1. TRBV12-1 has pseudogene status. The CDR3 is 14 amino acids. CDR3 protein: CASSPAPGAHTIYF. CDR3 DNA: TGTGCCAGCAGCCCAGCCCCAGGGGCACACACCATATATTTT.

This chain joins TRBV5-1 and TRBJ1-1; D unresolved. V was cut by 4 bases and J by 3 bases, with 13 bases left in between. Germline V lookup: CDR1 SGHRS, CDR2 YFSETQ. CDR3 length equals 14 residues. The CDR3 loop is CASSLYIRDTEAFF. The CDR3 nucleotides are TGCGCCAGCAGCCTATATATCCGGGACACTGAAGCTTTCTTT. Variable domain in full (rest from reference TRBV5-1 and TRBJ1-1): KAGVTQTPRYLIKTRGQQVTLSCSPISGHRSVSWYQQTPGQGLQFLFEYFSETQRNKGNFPGRFSGRQFSNSRSEMNVSTLELGDSALYLCASSLYIRDTEAFFGQGTRLTVV.

The J gene is TRBJ1-6, the V gene TRBV27, with D maybe TRBD1 (6 bases). CDR3 length equals 16 residues. V lost 6 bases and J 0 bases, leaving 12 bases between the germline ends. CDR1 is MNHEY and CDR2 is SMNVEV in the germline V gene (reference sequence). The CDR3 DNA is TGTGCCAGCAGCCCAGGGGCCAGCTCCTATAATTCACCCCTCCACTTT. Translating gives CASSPGASSYNSPLHF.

The J gene is TRBJ1-1, the V gene TRBV5-1; D unresolved. The CDR3 covers 14 residues. Germline V gene sequence: CDR1 SGHRS, CDR2 YFSETQ. V shed 4 bases and J shed 4 bases, with 14 bases lying between them. For the CDR3, the DNA is TGCGCCAGCAGCCCGCGGGCCGGAGGCACTGAAGCTTTCTTT. It encodes CASSPRAGGTEAFF.

The chain joins TRBV9 to TRBJ1-2, with a possible D match to TRBD1 (5 bases). The germline V gene has CDR1 SGDLS and CDR2 YYNGEE. The CDR3 length is 14 residues. The V end was cut by 0 bases, the J end by 5 bases, with 11 bases between. CDR3 sequence: CASSVAPGGYGYTF. The CDR3 DNA is TGTGCCAGCAGCGTAGCCCCGGGGGGATATGGCTACACCTTC.

The V and J genes are TRBV19 and TRBJ2-7; 8 bases match TRBD1. CDR1 and CDR2 from the germline V gene are LNHDA and SQIVND (reference sequence). The J segment lost 4 bases and the V segment lost 11 bases, leaving 7 bases of the junction unmatched. The CDR3 is made up of 12 amino acids. CDR3 amino acids: CASGTGLYEQYF. The CDR3 DNA reads as TGTGCCTCCGGGACAGGACTTTACGAGCAGTACTTC.

The chain uses TRBV30 and TRBJ1-4, with 7 bases lining up with TRBD1. After removal of 3 bases from V and 7 bases from J, the junction contained 8 bases not matched to a gene. This CDR3 is 14 amino acids long. Germline CDR1 GTSNPN, CDR2 SVGIG (reference sequence). The CDR3 nucleotides are TGTGCCTGGAGAGGTCCAGGGGGGAGTGAAAAACTGTTTTTT. Translating gives CAWRGPGGSEKLFF. The full variable domain, completed using reference TRBV30 and TRBJ1-4, is SQTIHQWPATLVQPVGSPLSLECTVEGTSNPNLYWYRQAAGRGLQLLFYSVGIGQISSEVPQNLSASRPQDRQFILSSKKLLLSDSGFYLCAWRGPGGSEKLFFGSGTQLSVL.

The chain uses TRBV7-9 and TRBJ1-1; weak D call: TRBD1 (6 bases). The length of the CDR3 is 17 residues. Germline lookup yields CDR1 SEHNR and CDR2 FQNEAQ (reference sequence). Deletions cut 2 bases from V and 1 base from J, with 17 bases between. CDR3 region: CASSLYGTWKRNTEAFF. For the CDR3, the DNA is TGTGCCAGCAGCTTATACGGGACATGGAAGCGGAACACTGAAGCTTTCTTT.

The chain uses TRBV9 and TRBJ1-4; perhaps TRBD1 as D (5 bases). The germline V gene has CDR1 SGDLS and CDR2 YYNGEE. The V gene lost 2 bases and the J gene lost 7 bases, with 27 bases spanning the gap. The CDR3 is made up of 19 amino acids. DNA for the CDR3: TGTGCCAGCAGCGTTGGACCCCCAGTTGCGGGGGGGAGTGGTGAAAAACTGTTTTTT. Translating gives CASSVGPPVAGGSGEKLFF.

The chain uses TRBV6-2 or TRBV6-3 and TRBJ1-4, with 7 bases lining up with TRBD1. Germline V gene sequence: CDR1 MNHEY, CDR2 SVGEGT. The CDR3 covers 15 residues. Trimming at V came to 6 bases and at J to 5 bases, leaving 9 bases not matched to a gene. In DNA form, the CDR3 reads TGTGCCAGCAGATACGGACAGGCGAGAAATGAAAAACTGTTTTTT. It is translated as CASRYGQARNEKLFF.

The rearrangement uses TRBV15 and TRBJ1-2; D unclear. CDR1 and CDR2 (germline): LNHNV, YYDKDF (reference sequence). This CDR3 contains 12 residues. Trimming left V 0 bases short and J 5 bases short, with 4 bases between. Here the CDR3 reads CATSRDLYGYTF. The DNA of the CDR3 is TGTGCCACCAGCAGAGACCTGTATGGCTACACCTTC.

This rearrangement joins TRBV12-5 to TRBJ1-2; 7 nucleotides align to TRBD1. The V gene's germline CDR1 is LGHNT and CDR2 FRNRAP. V shed 5 bases and J 0 bases; nucleotides not matched to a gene: 6. CDR3 length: 15 amino acids. CDR3 protein: CASGGQGVPNYGYTF. DNA of the CDR3: TGTGCTAGTGGTGGCCAGGGGGTCCCTAACTATGGCTACACCTTC. Looking up the rest from reference TRBV12-5 and TRBJ1-2 gives the full variable domain: DARVTQTPRHKVTEMGQEVTMRCQPILGHNTVFWYRQTMMQGLELLAYFRNRAPLDDSGMPKDRFSAEMPDATLATLKIQPSEPRDSAVYFCASGGQGVPNYGYTFGSGTRLTVV.

The rearrangement uses TRBV5-1 and TRBJ2-3; D unresolved. V lost 2 bases, J lost 4 bases, and 5 bases lay in between. The germline gives CDR1 SGHRS, CDR2 YFSETQ. This CDR3 spans 12 amino acids. The CDR3 spells CASSFVPDTQYF. The CDR3 DNA reads TGCGCCAGCAGCTTCGTTCCAGATACGCAGTATTTT.

Here the CDR3 DNA reads TGTGCCAGCAGCCTACAGGGAGAGATGGGCTATGGCTACACCTTC. It is translated as CASSLQGEMGYGYTF. J is TRBJ1-2 and V is TRBV7-8, with D maybe TRBD1 (6 bases). Looked up from germline, CDR1 is SGHVS and CDR2 is FQNEAQ. The V and J ends lost 5 bases and 4 bases respectively, with 17 bases between them. The CDR3 runs 15 residues. Based on the CDR3 plus reference TRBV7-8 and TRBJ1-2, the full variable domain is GAGVSQSPRYKVAKRGQDVALRCDPISGHVSLFWYQQALGQGPEFLTYFQNEAQLDKSGLPSDRFFAERPEGSVSTLKIQRTQQEDSAVYLCASSLQGEMGYGYTFGSGTRLTVV.

This clone has more than one count but fewer than ten. This chain joins TRBV5-6 and TRBJ1-2, with D possibly matching TRBD1 (6 bases). CDR3 length equals 13 residues. V was trimmed by 4 bases and J by 2 bases, leaving 9 bases between them. Germline V CDR1 and CDR2: SGHDT, YYEEEE. The CDR3 bases are TGTGCCAGCAGCCCGAGGGGGAACTATGGCTACACCTTC. Translation: CASSPRGNYGYTF.

V is TRBV6-5 and J is TRBJ2-2, with 8 positions matching TRBD1. V shed 6 bases and J 6 bases; nucleotides not matched to a gene: 6. Per germline, CDR1 MNHEY and CDR2 SVGAGI. This CDR3 is 14 amino acids long. As DNA, the CDR3 is TGTGCCAGCAGGGCGGACAGGGCGGCCGGGGAGCTGTTTTTT. It is translated as CASRADRAAGELFF.

In this sample, this clone turned up once. This rearrangement joins TRBV29-1 to TRBJ1-6, with a weak D call TRBD1 (5 bases). The V end was cut by 6 bases, the J end by 10 bases, with 16 bases between. From germline, CDR1 is SQVTM and CDR2 ANQGSEA. The CDR3 length is 13 residues. The CDR3 region has the DNA TGCAGCGTGGCTGGAGGGGTTGGGTCACCCCTCCACTTT. Protein sequence: CSVAGGVGSPLHF.

This sequence joins TRBV5-5 and TRBJ2-5, with D possibly being TRBD1 (5 bases). The CDR3 length is 12 residues. Trimming left V 1 base short and J 5 bases short, with 6 bases between. The germline V gene encodes CDR1 SGHKS and CDR2 YYEKEE (reference sequence). The CDR3 is CASSLSGETQYF. DNA of the CDR3: TGTGCCAGCAGCTTGTCAGGGGAGACCCAGTACTTC.

The rearrangement joins TRBV5-6 to TRBJ1-5; D might be TRBD1 (5 bases). The CDR3 runs 16 residues. Germline lookup yields CDR1 SGHDT and CDR2 YYEEEE. Trimming shortened V by 1 base and J by 2 bases, and 13 bases separated the two germline ends. CDR3 sequence: CASSLFGGLGNQPQHF. Written as DNA, the CDR3 is TGTGCCAGCAGCTTGTTCGGGGGTCTTGGCAATCAGCCCCAGCATTTT.

The V gene is TRBV2, the J gene TRBJ2-7; TRBD1 matches 10 bases. Germline V gene sequence: CDR1 SNHLY, CDR2 FYNNEI. V shed 8 bases and J 4 bases; nucleotides not matched to a gene: 8. The CDR3 runs 14 residues. The CDR3 loop is CASVRDRGRYEQYV. The CDR3 nucleotides are TGTGCCAGCGTCCGGGACAGGGGAAGGTACGAGCAGTACGTC.

CDR3 amino acids: CASSETSGGAETDTQYF. The CDR3 region has the DNA TGTGCCAGCAGTGAGACTAGCGGGGGGGCCGAGACAGATACGCAGTATTTT. V is TRBV6-4 and J is TRBJ2-3, with 14 nucleotides matching TRBD2. The CDR3 is 17 residues long. Germline V gene lookup returns CDR1 MRHNA and CDR2 SNTAGT. J gave up 3 bases and V 3 bases, and 5 bases lay outside the gene matches.

J is TRBJ1-6 and V is TRBV7-9; perhaps TRBD1 as D (6 bases). Between the trimmed V and J ends, which lost 6 bases and 7 bases, there was a span of 13 bases. This CDR3 contains 14 residues. Germline V lookup: CDR1 SEHNR, CDR2 FQNEAQ (reference sequence). CDR3 loop: CASSPGQKNSPLHF. CDR3 coding DNA: TGTGCCAGCAGTCCCGGACAGAAGAATTCACCCCTCCACTTT.